These 13 T cell receptor beta chains were sequenced from one sample in a study of T cell responses to AZD1222 COVID-19 vaccine. Data came from immunoSEQ multiplex PCR; TCRdb stores just in-frame clones and leaves some out. The sample lists roughly 50,000 clones, roughly 90% occurring once. Sequences were derived from peripheral blood, sampled 28 days after the second AZD1222 dose. All receptors derive from an adult who received the AZD1222 COVID-19 vaccine.

The chain employs TRBV6-5 and TRBJ1-1; D may be TRBD1 (5 bases). Germline-derived CDR1 and CDR2 are MNHEY and SVGAGI. The CDR3 runs to 16 residues. Trimming removed 4 bases from V and 1 base from J, with 16 bases in between. This CDR3 reads CASSLGPRRTNTEAFF. In DNA form, the CDR3 reads TGTGCCAGCAGTTTGGGACCCCGGAGGACGAACACTGAAGCTTTCTTT.

The chain uses TRBV24-1 and TRBJ2-5; D gene ambiguous. V lost 4 bases to trimming and J lost 1 base, with 6 bases between them. The CDR3 has 13 amino acids. The germline V gene encodes CDR1 KGHDR and CDR2 SFDVKD. In DNA form, the CDR3 reads TGTGCCACCAGTGACAGAGGCCAAGAGACCCAGTACTTC. Translating it yields CATSDRGQETQYF.

V gene TRBV6-1 combines with J gene TRBJ2-1; maybe TRBD2 (5 bases). V was shortened by 1 base and J by 1 base, with 8 bases between the two germline ends. The CDR3 runs 15 residues. Germline V lookup: CDR1 MNHNS, CDR2 SASEGT. CDR3 amino acids: CASSEGSGSYNEQFF. The CDR3 bases are TGTGCCAGCAGTGAAGGGAGCGGTTCCTACAATGAGCAGTTCTTC.

The chain recombines TRBV30 with TRBJ2-1; D not certain. Germline V lookup: CDR1 GTSNPN, CDR2 SVGIG (reference sequence). The V gene lost 5 bases and the J gene lost 8 bases, with 19 bases spanning the gap. The CDR3 sequence is 14 residues long. The CDR3, as DNA: TGTGCCTGGGCTGCCGGGCGGACCCTCCATGAGCAGTTCTTC. The encoded protein is CAWAAGRTLHEQFF.

V gene TRBV6-4 combines with J gene TRBJ2-3; D remains unclear. The CDR3 covers 14 residues. V lost 8 bases and J lost 0, with 12 bases in between. Germline CDR1 is MRHNA and CDR2 is SNTAGT. Here the CDR3 reads CASSLIGSTDTQYF. The CDR3 DNA is TGTGCCAGCTCCTTGATCGGAAGCACAGATACGCAGTATTTT.

This clone was counted once. The chain has TRBV11-2 and TRBJ1-4; D might be TRBD1 (5 bases). The length of the CDR3 is 16 residues. V gave up 1 base and J gave up 2 bases, with 11 bases separating them. Germline V CDR1 and CDR2: SGHAT, FQNNGV. The DNA for the CDR3 is TGTGCCAGCAGCTTAGGGGGGAGTGGCACTAATGAAAAACTGTTTTTT. Residues: CASSLGGSGTNEKLFF.

The genes are TRBV19 and TRBJ1-5; 7 positions match TRBD1. J gave up 0 bases and V 4 bases, and 12 bases lay outside the gene matches. Germline CDR1 and CDR2: LNHDA and SQIVND (reference sequence). The CDR3 length is 18 residues. The CDR3 DNA reads as TGTGCCAGTAGTAGGAACCGGGACAGAGGTTATAGCAATCAGCCCCAGCATTTT. This translates into CASSRNRDRGYSNQPQHF.

This clone was picked up one time. J is TRBJ2-1 and V is TRBV18; no clear D gene. This CDR3 contains 17 residues. CDR1 KGHSH and CDR2 LQKENI come from the germline V gene. Trimming took off 0 bases at V and 0 bases at J, with 12 bases between the two ends. CDR3 in DNA: TGTGCCAGCTCACCACCGAGTGGCCTAAGCTCCTACAATGAGCAGTTCTTC. It codes for CASSPPSGLSSYNEQFF.

This clone came up once. The chain carries TRBV7-8 and TRBJ1-3; D perhaps matches TRBD1 (6 bases). Trimming shortened V by 5 bases and J by 4 bases, and 21 bases separated the two germline ends. The germline V gene has CDR1 SGHVS and CDR2 FQNEAQ. CDR3 length: 17 amino acids. CDR3 nucleotides: TGTGCCAGCAGCCCCGGATCCGGGGGCAATAGAGGAAACACCATATATTTT. It yields the protein CASSPGSGGNRGNTIYF.

The rearrangement joins TRBV5-8 to TRBJ1-1, with D possibly matching TRBD1 (6 bases). The germline V gene has CDR1 SGHTS and CDR2 YDEGEE. The CDR3 covers 15 residues. The V end was cut by 0 bases, the J end by 0 bases, with 9 bases between. CDR3 residues: CASSLDRAMNTEAFF. The CDR3 coding sequence is TGTGCCAGCAGCTTGGACAGGGCCATGAACACTGAAGCTTTCTTT.

This clone was found a few times. Written as DNA, the CDR3 is TGTGCCAGCAGCCAACTAGCGGGAGGGTACAATGAGCAGTTCTTC. Amino acid sequence: CASSQLAGGYNEQFF. The chain employs TRBV11-3 and TRBJ2-1; 13 positions match TRBD2. The CDR3 runs 15 residues. The germline V gene encodes CDR1 SGHNT and CDR2 YENEEA. The V segment lost 5 bases and the J segment 4 bases; nucleotides outside the gene matches: 2.

Written as DNA, the CDR3 is TGTGCCAGCAGCTTAGGATTCGGGGGCCATGAGCAGTTCTTC. Translated: CASSLGFGGHEQFF. The V gene is TRBV7-2, the J gene TRBJ2-1; either TRBD1 or TRBD2 may supply D (6 bases each). Trimming took off 1 base at V and 8 bases at J, with 12 bases between the two ends. Per germline, CDR1 SGHTA and CDR2 FQGNSA. The CDR3 runs to 14 residues.

V gene TRBV7-8 combines with J gene TRBJ2-3; 9 bases align to TRBD2. The V segment lost 1 base and the J segment 4 bases; nucleotides outside the gene matches: 3. This CDR3 has 15 amino acids. Germline values: CDR1 SGHVS, CDR2 FQNEAQ. CDR3 sequence (DNA): TGTGCCAGCAGCTTAGTCTTAGCGGGAGCAGATACGCAGTATTTT. Encoded protein: CASSLVLAGADTQYF. Based on the CDR3 plus reference TRBV7-8 and TRBJ2-3, the full variable domain is GAGVSQSPRYKVAKRGQDVALRCDPISGHVSLFWYQQALGQGPEFLTYFQNEAQLDKSGLPSDRFFAERPEGSVSTLKIQRTQQEDSAVYLCASSLVLAGADTQYFGPGTRLTVL.